This is a list of T cell receptor beta chains from one sample in a study of blood T cell repertoires in COVID-19. Assay used: immunoSEQ multiplex PCR; TCRdb lists only in-frame clones, some missing. Seen here are a few hundred thousand clones, about 86% observed once, and the top ten hold under 4.5%. The sequenced material came from PBMCs or T cells enriched from blood (not recorded which). These receptors originate from a man aged 25 to 45 with acute COVID-19. Both conserved end residues are part of each CDR3. D genes are given only for firm matches. For some rows the clone size is stated as once, few or many, or as a class when expanded; others skip it.

J	V	size	D	CDR3	DNA
TRBJ2-3	TRBV28	-	-	CASSLLADTQYF	TGTGCCAGCAGCCTCCTAGCAGATACGCAGTATTTT
TRBJ1-4	TRBV18	-	TRBD1	CASSAGGKEKLFF	TGTGCCAGCTCAGCAGGGGGAAAGGAAAAACTGTTTTTT
TRBJ1-1	TRBV6-5	-	TRBD1	CASSSNRGGYGTEAFF	TGTGCCAGCAGTTCTAACAGGGGGGGGTATGGCACTGAAGCTTTCTTT
TRBJ1-1	TRBV11-1	-	-	CASSLGGTFTEAFF	TGTGCCAGCAGCTTGGGGGGAACGTTCACTGAAGCTTTCTTT
TRBJ2-2	TRBV5-1	-	TRBD2	CASSSGLAPTGELFF	TGTGCCAGCAGCTCGGGACTAGCCCCCACCGGGGAGCTGTTTTTT
TRBJ2-2	TRBV5-1	-	-	CASSPRDLSTGELFF	TGCGCCAGCAGCCCCCGGGACTTGAGCACCGGGGAGCTGTTTTTT
TRBJ2-6	TRBV14	once	-	CASSQDLGLSSGANVLTF	TGTGCCAGCAGCCAAGACCTCGGACTCAGCTCTGGGGCCAACGTCCTGACTTTC
TRBJ1-5	TRBV5-6	once	TRBD1	CASSLGGPRRGRREPQHF	TGTGCCAGCAGCTTGGGGGGACCCCGCAGGGGGCGTAGGGAGCCCCAGCATTTT
TRBJ2-1	TRBV28	once	TRBD1	CASSLTGGYNEQFF	TGTGCCAGCAGTTTAACAGGGGGTTACAATGAGCAGTTCTTC
TRBJ2-1	TRBV19	-	TRBD1	CASSIAGTGQYNEQFF	TGTGCCAGTAGTATAGCCGGGACAGGACAATACAATGAGCAGTTCTTC
TRBJ1-1	TRBV7-2	-	-	CASGGTTEAFF	TGTGCCAGCGGGGGGACGACTGAAGCTTTCTTT
TRBJ1-3	TRBV5-4	many	TRBD1	CASSPPGQPSGNTIYF	TGTGCCAGCAGCCCGCCGGGACAGCCTTCTGGAAACACCATATATTTT
TRBJ1-4	TRBV19	-	-	CASRYRAGGEKLFF	TGTGCCAGTAGATACCGGGCCGGGGGTGAAAAACTGTTTTTT
TRBJ2-5	TRBV12-2	few	-	CASRRRGTQYF	TGTGCAAGTCGCCGGAGGGGGACCCAGTACTTC
TRBJ2-3	TRBV4-3	-	TRBD2	CASSQTRGRDTQYF	TGCGCCAGCAGCCAAACGCGCGGGAGGGACACGCAGTATTTT
TRBJ2-2	TRBV28	-	-	CASRGLRGYKAGELFF	TGTGCCAGCAGGGGGCTGAGGGGGTACAAGGCCGGGGAGCTGTTTTTT
TRBJ1-2	TRBV29-1	-	TRBD1	CSVGGQANYGYTF	TGCAGCGTGGGGGGACAGGCGAACTATGGCTACACCTTC
TRBJ1-4	TRBV19	-	-	CAAGATNEKLFF	TGTGCTGCCGGGGCAACTAATGAAAAACTGTTTTTT
TRBJ2-2	TRBV16	-	TRBD1	CASSPQGQGLTGELFF	TGTGCCAGCAGCCCTCAGGGACAGGGCTTAACCGGGGAGCTGTTTTTT
TRBJ2-3	TRBV9	-	-	CASSVTTSFRTDTQYF	TGTGCCAGCAGCGTAACGACTAGTTTTCGGACAGATACGCAGTATTTT
TRBJ1-5	TRBV24-1	-	-	CATSVQGNQPQHF	TGTGCCACCAGTGTACAGGGCAATCAGCCCCAGCATTTT
TRBJ2-5	TRBV7-7	-	-	CASSPGRPETQYF	TGTGCTAGCAGCCCAGGGCGGCCAGAGACCCAGTACTTC
TRBJ1-2	TRBV12-3/TRBV12-4	-	TRBD1	CASRPTGGDGYTF	TGTGCCAGCAGACCGACAGGGGGCGATGGCTACACCTTC
TRBJ1-2	TRBV7-9	-	TRBD1	CASSLGGQGSEVGYTF	TGTGCCAGCAGCTTAGGGGGACAGGGGAGTGAGGTTGGCTACACCTTC
TRBJ2-2	TRBV24-1	-	-	CATSVQSTGELFF	TGTGCCACCAGTGTCCAGTCAACCGGGGAGCTGTTTTTT
TRBJ2-2	TRBV19	few	-	CASTPGGAGELFF	TGTGCCAGTACCCCCGGGGGAGCCGGGGAGCTGTTTTTT
TRBJ1-1	TRBV5-6	few	-	CASRSKDRSQAFF	TGTGCCAGCAGAAGTAAAGACAGGTCACAAGCTTTCTTT
TRBJ2-1	TRBV10-2	-	TRBD1	CASGDRGSYNEQFF	TGCGCCAGCGGAGACAGGGGCTCCTACAATGAGCAGTTCTTC
TRBJ2-2	TRBV7-9	few	-	CASSWRGGTGELFF	TGTGCCAGCAGCTGGAGGGGGGGCACCGGGGAGCTGTTTTTT